Reported below is one TCR beta chain. Its antigen is still unknown. This specimen belongs to a study of shared clonotypes between healthy human individuals. Study-wide results and limits: As a rule, naive subsets had a larger estimated richness than memory subsets.

The assay was immunoSEQ multiplex PCR, and TCRdb's table has in-frame clones only and misses some. The data contain under 600,000 clones, roughly 95% of them singletons. Sequencing was done on a sample of naive CD4+ T cells sorted from blood. As for subset: CD45RA+ positively selected. The receptor comes from a woman between 25 and 40 years old in good health.

DNA of the CDR3: TGTGCCAGCAGCGTAGTCAACGGGAGGGGCACAGATACGCAGTATTTT. Amino acids: CASSVVNGRGTDTQYF. The chain couples TRBV9 to TRBJ2-3; 8 nucleotides agree with TRBD2. This CDR3 is built from 16 residues. Germline V lookup: CDR1 SGDLS, CDR2 YYNGEE. V was clipped by 0 bases and J by 1 base; unmatched bases: 4.